This entry lists 24 T cell receptor beta chains sequenced from one sample in a study of cytomegalovirus exposure and HLA in healthy donors. Primers for the PCR totalled 60 Vbeta and 13 Jbeta. Produced via immunoSEQ multiplex PCR; TCRdb's table is partial and in-frame only. The data contain fewer than 200,000 clones, 65% to 85% of them singletons. Specimen: PBMCs. The receptors come from a middle-aged man in good health and CMV-seropositive.

The chain couples TRBV5-4 to TRBJ1-2; TRBD1 is a possible D gene (5 bases). Between the trimmed V and J ends, which lost 0 bases and 1 base, there was a span of 10 bases. This CDR3 contains 15 residues. The germline V gene encodes CDR1 SGHNT and CDR2 YYREEE (reference sequence). CDR3 in amino acids: CASSLDPRVNYGYTF. As DNA, the CDR3 is TGTGCCAGCAGCTTGGACCCCAGGGTTAACTATGGCTACACCTTC.

This chain links TRBV6-5 with TRBJ2-2; the D gene is possibly TRBD1 (5 bases). V lost 0 bases and J 7 bases, leaving 9 bases between the germline ends. Germline CDR1 reads MNHEY; CDR2 reads SVGAGI. The CDR3 contains 14 residues. The CDR3, as DNA: TGTGCCAGCAGTTACTCGGGGCCAGGCGGGGAGCTGTTTTTT. Translation: CASSYSGPGGELFF.

This clone was counted only a few times. The CDR3 here is CAWSWAGGRQPQHF. CDR3 nucleotide sequence: TGTGCCTGGAGTTGGGCAGGGGGTAGGCAGCCCCAGCATTTT. The chain links TRBV30 to TRBJ1-5, with 7 positions matching TRBD1. Germline V gives CDR1 GTSNPN, CDR2 SVGIG (reference sequence). The CDR3 has 14 residues. J lost 7 bases, V lost 2 bases, and 8 bases had no gene match.

This clone was found once. The rearrangement joins TRBV5-1 to TRBJ1-2; the D gene is possibly TRBD1 (6 bases). CDR1 is SGHRS and CDR2 is YFSETQ in the germline V gene. This CDR3 spans 16 amino acids. V shed 4 bases and J shed 3 bases, with 19 bases lying between them. The CDR3 nucleotides read TGCGCCAGCAGCCTTATTCAACAGGGAATTGACTATGGCTACACCTTC. It specifies CASSLIQQGIDYGYTF.

CDR3 DNA sequence: TGTGCCGGTACAGGGTTTAGCTCCTATAATTCACCCCTCCACTTT. It codes for CAGTGFSSYNSPLHF. The rearrangement uses TRBV21-1 and TRBJ1-6; the D call of TRBD1 is as the table states it, not checked on the DNA. TRBV21-1 is a listed pseudogene. The CDR3 is 15 amino acids.

The count of this clone is one. This chain connects TRBV5-4 to TRBJ2-2; 9 nucleotides agree with TRBD1. The ends lost 1 base at V and 5 bases at J; junction bases unmatched: 6. The CDR3 has 16 residues. Per the germline V gene, CDR1 is SGHNT and CDR2 is YYREEE (reference sequence). CDR3 nucleotides: TGTGCCAGCAGCTTGAGGAGACAGGGGGGGACCGGGGAGCTGTTTTTT. Translating gives CASSLRRQGGTGELFF.

This chain connects TRBV6-1 to TRBJ2-5; the D gene is possibly TRBD1 (6 bases). Between the trimmed V and J ends, which lost 11 bases and 11 bases, there was a span of 21 bases. The V gene's germline CDR1 is MNHNS and CDR2 SASEGT. The CDR3 covers 12 residues. The chain's CDR3 is CAGQSGITEQYF. The CDR3 nucleotides read TGTGCCGGACAGTCTGGGATTACTGAGCAGTACTTC.

The rearrangement uses TRBV10-3 and TRBJ2-7; D perhaps matches TRBD1 (6 bases). The V and J ends lost 3 bases and 4 bases respectively, with 16 bases between them. This CDR3 contains 15 residues. CDR1 is ENHRY, CDR2 SYGVKD, per germline. CDR3 loop: CAISENPGQKYEQYF. For the CDR3, the DNA is TGTGCCATCAGTGAAAACCCGGGACAAAAATACGAGCAGTACTTC.

The rearrangement uses TRBV6-6 and TRBJ2-7; D might be TRBD1 (6 bases). The V end was cut by 8 bases, the J end by 5 bases, with 10 bases between. CDR3 size: 11 residues. From germline, CDR1 is MNHNY and CDR2 SVGAGI (reference sequence). CDR3 sequence (DNA): TGTGCCAGCGGCAGGGGTCACGAGCAGTACTTC. Its protein product is CASGRGHEQYF.

This chain's CDR3 is CASSKGQVTNTEAFF. In nucleotides, the CDR3 is TGTGCCAGCAGCAAAGGACAGGTTACGAACACTGAAGCTTTCTTT. The chain is built from TRBV5-6 and TRBJ1-1; 7 bases agree with TRBD1. The length of the CDR3 is 15 residues. CDR1 is SGHDT, CDR2 YYEEEE, per germline. J was trimmed by 1 base and V by 4 bases; bases with no gene match: 7.

The chain uses TRBV2 and TRBJ1-6; D is uncertain. CDR3 length equals 13 residues. Between the trimmed V and J ends, which lost 3 bases and 9 bases, there was a span of 9 bases. CDR1 and CDR2 from the germline V gene are SNHLY and FYNNEI. The CDR3 coding sequence is TGTGCCAGCAGTGACTCGAACTCTTCACCCCTCCACTTT. It translates to CASSDSNSSPLHF.

V is TRBV5-6 and J is TRBJ2-4; D uncertain. The CDR3 contains 14 residues. Germline V gene lookup returns CDR1 SGHDT and CDR2 YYEEEE. Trimming stripped 4 bases from V and 15 bases from J, with 23 bases between. Here the CDR3 reads CASSARWLPRARYF. The CDR3 DNA sequence: TGTGCCAGCAGCGCCCGGTGGCTTCCCCGAGCGCGGTACTTC.

CDR3: CASSLFMGGRGEKLFF. The CDR3 bases are TGTGCCAGCAGCTTATTCATGGGGGGGCGGGGTGAAAAACTGTTTTTT. J is TRBJ1-4 and V is TRBV7-2; D is perhaps TRBD1 (6 bases). V was trimmed by 2 bases and J by 7 bases, leaving 17 bases between them. This CDR3 region has 16 residues. The germline gives CDR1 SGHTA, CDR2 FQGNSA.

This chain joins TRBV7-2 and TRBJ2-7; possible D gene TRBD1, 5 bases. Trimming shortened V by 4 bases and J by 5 bases, and 12 bases separated the two germline ends. This CDR3 comprises 13 residues. The germline V gene encodes CDR1 SGHTA and CDR2 FQGNSA. CDR3 DNA: TGTGCCAGCAGCTCCCCGGACAATCACGAGCAGTACTTC. This gives the protein CASSSPDNHEQYF.

This sequence joins TRBV7-9 and TRBJ2-7, with 8 positions matching TRBD2. After removal of 4 bases from V and 3 bases from J, the junction contained 11 bases not matched to a gene. The CDR3 runs 16 residues. Germline V gene sequence: CDR1 SEHNR, CDR2 FQNEAQ (reference sequence). CDR3 coding DNA: TGTGCCAGCAGCTCCCCTACGGGAGGGTCTAGCTACGAGCAGTACTTC. Amino acids: CASSSPTGGSSYEQYF. The full variable domain, its missing parts supplied by reference TRBV7-9 and TRBJ2-7, is DTGVSQNPRHKITKRGQNVTFRCDPISEHNRLYWYRQTLGQGPEFLTYFQNEAQLEKSRLLSDRFSAERPKGSFSTLEIQRTEQGDSAMYLCASSSPTGGSSYEQYFGPGTRLTVT.

On this clone: One end of the junction does not line up with germline, which may come from a read error. The chain uses TRBV7-7 and TRBJ2-5; TRBD1 is a possible D gene (6 bases). The CDR3 is 14 residues long. Per the germline V gene, CDR1 is SSHAT and CDR2 is FNYEAQ (reference sequence). In DNA, the CDR3 is TGTGCTAGCAGCTCCGGGACAACTCAAGAGACCCAGTACTTC. The encoded protein is CASSSGTTQETQYF.

The chain links TRBV7-3 to TRBJ2-1, with TRBD2 as a possible D gene (6 bases). The CDR3 has 12 residues. V lost 4 bases to trimming and J lost 10 bases, with 11 bases between them. From germline, CDR1 is SGHTA and CDR2 FQGTGA. The CDR3 loop reads CASSSTSIEQFF. The DNA for the CDR3 is TGTGCCAGCAGCTCAACTAGCATCGAGCAGTTCTTC.

The chain joins TRBV19 to TRBJ1-1; 7 bases agree with TRBD1. Germline V CDR1 and CDR2: LNHDA, SQIVND (reference sequence). This CDR3 comprises 15 residues. V was clipped by 5 bases and J by 4 bases; unmatched bases: 10. The CDR3 sequence: CASSFLTGRTTEAFF. CDR3 coding DNA: TGTGCCAGTAGTTTTCTGACAGGGCGTACCACTGAAGCTTTCTTT.

The rearrangement links TRBV27 to TRBJ2-7; D is perhaps TRBD2 (7 bases). Germline CDR1 MNHEY, CDR2 SMNVEV (reference sequence). The CDR3 is 13 amino acids. Trimming took off 1 base at V and 7 bases at J, with 11 bases between the two ends. CDR3 DNA sequence: TGTGCCAGCAGTTTATGGGGGGGCAGGGAGCAGTACTTC. Translation gives CASSLWGGREQYF.

V and J are TRBV9 and TRBJ2-3, with D tentatively TRBD1 (5 bases). The CDR3 is 16 amino acids. V lost 0 bases to trimming and J lost 3 bases, with 14 bases between them. Looked up from germline, CDR1 is SGDLS and CDR2 is YYNGEE. In DNA form, the CDR3 reads TGTGCCAGCAGCGTAGGGCAGGGTGGTGGGACAGATACGCAGTATTTT. Translated: CASSVGQGGGTDTQYF.

The V and J genes are TRBV6-4 and TRBJ1-5, with D perhaps TRBD1 (5 bases). Per the germline V gene, CDR1 is MRHNA and CDR2 is SNTAGT. This CDR3 has 15 residues. V gave up 0 bases and J gave up 4 bases, with 10 bases separating them. CDR3 in amino acids: CASSDSWGPNQPQHF. The CDR3, as DNA: TGTGCCAGCAGTGACTCCTGGGGCCCTAATCAGCCCCAGCATTTT.

In this sample, this clone turned up once. J is TRBJ2-1 and V is TRBV2; D is perhaps TRBD2 (5 bases). V gave up 8 bases and J gave up 10 bases, with 12 bases separating them. CDR1 is SNHLY, CDR2 FYNNEI, per germline. This CDR3 contains 11 residues. Here the CDR3 reads CASALAREQFF. The CDR3 DNA reads as TGTGCCAGCGCCCTAGCCAGGGAGCAGTTCTTC.

V gene TRBV7-2 combines with J gene TRBJ1-2; 10 bases agree with TRBD1. The CDR3 has 14 amino acids. Germline V gene sequence: CDR1 SGHTA, CDR2 FQGNSA. V dropped 4 bases and J dropped 7; count of bases not matched to a gene: 6. The CDR3 sequence is CASSSRQGASGYTF. The CDR3 bases are TGTGCCAGCAGCTCCCGACAGGGGGCGAGTGGCTACACCTTC.

This clone was found a few times. The chain has TRBV5-4 and TRBJ2-4, with D perhaps matching TRBD1 (5 bases). V was pared by 4 bases and J by 7 bases, with 15 bases between. This CDR3 contains 14 residues. Germline V gene lookup returns CDR1 SGHNT and CDR2 YYREEE (reference sequence). The CDR3: CASSPGGRVNIQYF. CDR3 nucleotide sequence: TGTGCCAGCAGCCCCGGCGGCAGGGTGAACATTCAGTACTTC.